Listed below are T cell receptor beta chains from one sample, sequenced in a study of neurological immune-mediated disorders. TCRdb re-derived calls from the 5' RACE reads in MiXCR, one entry per CDR3 protein. This table has around 50,000 distinct CDR3 sequences, around 13% appearing once. The sequencing sample was made of PBMCs. These receptors all come from a male donor with HTLV-1-associated myelopathy (HAM/TSP). CDR3s include the opening cysteine and the closing phenylalanine or tryptophan. The D gene is left open where the match is weak. Expanded clones are given a class, and other clones once, few, many or no size at all.

>many|TRBJ2-3|NA|TRBV5-1
TGCGCCAGCAGCTTGGACAGGGTGGGAATAGATACGCAGTATTTT
CASSLDRVGIDTQYF
>NA|TRBJ2-7|TRBD2|TRBV10-3
TGTGCCATCAGTGAGTCGCAACTAGCGGGACACTACGAGCAGTACTTC
CAISESQLAGHYEQYF
>many|TRBJ2-1|TRBD2|TRBV7-3
TGTGCCAGCAGCCCCACTAGCGGGGCCTACAATGAGCAGTTCTTC
CASSPTSGAYNEQFF
>few|TRBJ1-1|NA|TRBV19
TGTGCCAGTAGTATTGCCGGGACGCCGAACACTGAAGCTTTCTTT
CASSIAGTPNTEAFF
>many|TRBJ1-4|NA|TRBV21-1
TGTGCCAGCAGCAAAGAACCGGGGGTCTGGGAAAAACTGTTTTTT
CASSKEPGVWEKLFF
>many|TRBJ1-3|NA|TRBV12-3/TRBV12-4
TGTGCCAGCAGTTTAAGTTCTGGAAACACCATATATTTT
CASSLSSGNTIYF
>many|TRBJ2-1|NA|TRBV20-1
TGCAGTGCTAGAGGGGTCCGTTACAATGAGCAGTTCTTC
CSARGVRYNEQFF
>many|TRBJ1-6|NA|TRBV20-1
TGCAGTGCCATGGGGAATTCACCCCTCCACTTT
CSAMGNSPLHF
>many|TRBJ2-7|NA|TRBV5-8
TGTGCCAGCACGATACAGGCTTGGGAGCAGTACTTC
CASTIQAWEQYF
>NA|TRBJ2-3|NA|TRBV7-3
TGTGCCAGCAGCTTAGGAAAGGGAGTAATTACAGATAAGCAGTATTTT
CASSLGKGVITDKQYF
>many|TRBJ2-7|TRBD1|TRBV5-1
TGCGCCAGCAGCTTGAGGACAGGGGGCGGACACGAGCAGTACTTC
CASSLRTGGGHEQYF
>many|TRBJ2-3|NA|TRBV6-2/TRBV6-3
TGTGCCAGCAGTTACAGTCTGGGATCAGGCACAGATACGCAGTATTTT
CASSYSLGSGTDTQYF
>many|TRBJ2-5|NA|TRBV15
TGTGCCACCGGGAAGGCCCAAGAGACCCAGTACTTC
CATGKAQETQYF
>many|TRBJ1-1|NA|TRBV20-1
TGCAGTGCTCAGGGACCCAGCCCTGAAGCTTTCTTT
CSAQGPSPEAFF
>many|TRBJ1-2|NA|TRBV3-1
TGTGCCAGCACCTCGGTAGGAGCGGATGGCTACACCTTC
CASTSVGADGYTF
>many|TRBJ1-1|TRBD1|TRBV20-1
TGCAGTGCTCCAGGGGGCGGCACTGAAGCTTTCTTT
CSAPGGGTEAFF
>many|TRBJ2-5|TRBD1|TRBV20-1
TGCAGTGCTCCCCAGGGGGCGCGGCAAGAGACCCAGTACTTC
CSAPQGARQETQYF
>many|TRBJ1-1|TRBD1|TRBV5-5
TGTGCCAGCAGCTTCGACAGGGTGAACACTGAAGCTTTCTTT
CASSFDRVNTEAFF
>many|TRBJ1-5|NA|TRBV7-2
TGTGCCTCTCAGGGGACGAGCAATCAGCCCCAGCATTTT
CASQGTSNQPQHF
>many|TRBJ2-2|NA|TRBV4-3
TGCGCCAGCAGCCAATTAGTGGGGGGCAACACCGGGGAGCTGTTTTTT
CASSQLVGGNTGELFF
>many|TRBJ1-5|TRBD1|TRBV9
TGTGCCAGCAGCGTGGCAGGGGGGATCAATCAGCCCCAGCATTTT
CASSVAGGINQPQHF
>many|TRBJ2-1|NA|TRBV12-3/TRBV12-4
TGTGCCAGCAGTTTAGCGTTAAGTTACAATGAGCAGTTCTTC
CASSLALSYNEQFF
>many|TRBJ1-5|TRBD1|TRBV10-3
TGTGCCATCAGAGAGGACAGGGGGCTAAGTAGCAATCAGCCCCAGCATTTT
CAIREDRGLSSNQPQHF
>NA|TRBJ2-7|TRBD2|TRBV13
TGTGCCAGCAGCTTAGCCCCCCAGCGGGGGAGCTCCTACGAGCTGTACTTC
CASSLAPQRGSSYELYF
>many|TRBJ1-3|TRBD1|TRBV18
TGTGCCAGCTCACCGGGACAGGGAGGTGGAAACACCATATATTTT
CASSPGQGGGNTIYF
>many|TRBJ1-2|NA|TRBV20-1
TGCAGTGCTAGCTGGCCTTCTGACTATGGCTACACCTTC
CSASWPSDYGYTF
>many|TRBJ2-3|NA|TRBV20-1
TGCAGTGCTAGAGATAACGGTGATACGCAGTATTTT
CSARDNGDTQYF
>many|TRBJ2-7|TRBD1|TRBV9
TGTGCCAGCAGCCCCCGGGACAGGGGGCTCAACGAGCAGTACTTC
CASSPRDRGLNEQYF
>many|TRBJ1-1|NA|TRBV30
TGTGCCTGGACAGGGGCGAGGACTGAAGCTTTCTTT
CAWTGARTEAFF
>NA|TRBJ2-6|NA|TRBV7-6
TGTGCCAGCAGCTTAACTCAAGGGGGAAGGTCGGGGGCCAACGTCCTGACTTTC
CASSLTQGGRSGANVLTF
>many|TRBJ2-7|TRBD2|TRBV27
TGTGCCAGCAGTTCTAGCGGGGGCGGGCGAGAGCAGTACTTC
CASSSSGGGREQYF
>many|TRBJ2-4|TRBD1|TRBV29-1
TGCAGCGTCCAGTCAGGGGGTGCCATTCAGTACTTC
CSVQSGGAIQYF
>many|TRBJ1-5|NA|TRBV2
TGTGCCAGCAGTGATTGGCAGGGCAGCAATCAGCCCCAGCATTTT
CASSDWQGSNQPQHF
>many|TRBJ2-7|NA|TRBV5-5
TGTGCCAGCAGCGACCTTGGACACGACGAGCAGTACTTC
CASSDLGHDEQYF
>many|TRBJ1-5|TRBD1|TRBV7-8
TGTGCCAGCAGCGCAGGGACAGGGGTCAGCAATCAGCCCCAGCATTTT
CASSAGTGVSNQPQHF
>many|TRBJ2-2|TRBD2|TRBV20-1
TGCAGTGCCCTAGCGGGGGGGAGTGGAACCGGGGAGCTGTTTTTT
CSALAGGSGTGELFF
>many|TRBJ1-3|NA|TRBV6-4
TGTGCCAGCAGTGACCAACCTGGAAACACCATATATTTT
CASSDQPGNTIYF
>many|TRBJ1-4|TRBD1|TRBV7-2
TGTGCCAGCAGCTTCGGGACAGGGGATGAAAAACTGTTTTTT
CASSFGTGDEKLFF